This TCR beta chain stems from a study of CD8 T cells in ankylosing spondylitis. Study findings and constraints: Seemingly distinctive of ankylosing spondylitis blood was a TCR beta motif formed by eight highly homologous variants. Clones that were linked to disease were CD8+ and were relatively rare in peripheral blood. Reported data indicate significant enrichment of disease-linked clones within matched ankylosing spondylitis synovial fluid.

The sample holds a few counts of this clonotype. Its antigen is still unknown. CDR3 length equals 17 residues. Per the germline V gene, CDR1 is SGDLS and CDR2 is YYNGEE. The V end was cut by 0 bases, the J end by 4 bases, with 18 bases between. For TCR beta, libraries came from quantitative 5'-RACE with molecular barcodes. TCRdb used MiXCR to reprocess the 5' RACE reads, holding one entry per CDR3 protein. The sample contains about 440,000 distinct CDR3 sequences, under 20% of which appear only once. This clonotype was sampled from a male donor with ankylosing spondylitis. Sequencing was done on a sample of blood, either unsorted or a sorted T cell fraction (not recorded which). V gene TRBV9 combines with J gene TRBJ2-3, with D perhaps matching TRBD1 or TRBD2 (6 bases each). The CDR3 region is CASSVEWGARSADTQYF. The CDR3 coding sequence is TGTGCCAGCAGCGTAGAGTGGGGGGCGCGCTCCGCAGATACGCAGTATTTT. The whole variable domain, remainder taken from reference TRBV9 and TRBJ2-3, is DSGVTQTPKHLITATGQRVTLRCSPRSGDLSVYWYQQSLDQGLQFLIQYYNGEERAKGNILERFSAQQFPDLHSELNLSSLELGDSALYFCASSVEWGARSADTQYFGPGTRLTVL.